This TCR beta chain derives from a study of OX40 agonist ivuxolimab in advanced cancers. For the wider study: The costimulatory receptor OX40 (CD134) was targeted by ivuxolimab, a fully human IgG2 agonistic monoclonal antibody. Intravenous ivuxolimab was administered to patients every 2 weeks at six dose levels: 0.01, 0.1, 0.3, 1.5, 3 and 10 mg/kg. Among the roughly 50 dose-escalation patients, some 20 had hepatocellular carcinoma, about 15 melanoma, 9 renal cell carcinoma and 9 head and neck cancer. In the dose-escalation cohort, 70% to 90% of patients were male, and the mean age was approximately 60 years with a range of about 20 to 80. Patients were allowed to have had prior anti-PD-1, anti-PD-L1 or anti-CTLA-4 therapy, and approximately 40% of the dose-escalation patients had been treated with checkpoint inhibitors. Partial responses were achieved by three dose-escalation patients, of whom one had hepatocellular carcinoma and two had cutaneous melanoma. Peripheral TCRbeta sequencing was intended to test whether TCR sequence diversity was altered and clonal T-cell expansion was caused by ivuxolimab. The monotherapy dose-escalation portion (N of about 47 patients) of the phase I ivuxolimab trial is reported in the paper.

Concerning this clone: The clone's antigen remains unknown. No qualities accompany the bases; no much larger clone lies one base away.

Beyond this particular receptor, the publication reports: In the 0.1-3.0 mg/kg groups, partial responders were among the patients with the lowest normalized peripheral clonal expansion, particularly in CD8+ T cells. Which antigens the clonally expanded peripheral T cells were specific for was not determined. At doses of 0.1 to 3.0 mg/kg, clonal expansion of both CD4+ and CD8+ T cells in blood was seen between baseline and week 6. After ivuxolimab, CD8+ T cells had more expanded clones than CD4+ T cells on average. Low levels of normalized T-cell clonal expansion were also shown by some nonresponding patients.

Patients with a history of autoimmune disease or receiving systemic immunosuppression were excluded from the trial. Peripheral blood for TCR sequencing was collected from all dose cohorts at baseline, on cycle 4 day 1, and on cycle 7 day 1. The samples were drawn from a first-in-human, open-label, multicenter phase I dose-escalation trial of ivuxolimab. Adults with locally advanced or metastatic melanoma, renal cell, hepatocellular, or head and neck squamous cell carcinoma were enrolled in the trial. Before TCR sequencing, CD4+ T cells and CD8+ T cells from peripheral blood were sorted into separate populations. To sequence the TCRbeta CDR3 region, genomic DNA was isolated from the sorted cells. The immunoSEQ Assay was used for sequencing of TCRbeta CDR3 regions. TCRdb retrieved this table from immuneACCESS and kept in-frame rearrangements only. Not all clones are present; in checked studies, unresolved V genes account for under half, and no reason is known for the remainder. Across this sample there are about 96,000 clones, with approximately 84% seen only once. The top ten clonotypes cover approximately 5.5% of the sample.

Germline trimming amounts to 6 bases on V and 5 bases on J, with 8 as the count of junction bases outside the gene matches. The germline V gene specifies LGHNA as CDR1 and YNFKEQ as CDR2. Including cysteine and phenylalanine, the CDR3 has 15 amino acids. The retained sequence is limited to the CDR3, 45 bases, with the frame set at the first base. The clonotype originates from an adult with an advanced solid tumor such as melanoma, head and neck, liver or kidney cancer. The source was CD4+ or CD8+ T cells sorted from blood, collected in a trial of the OX40 agonist ivuxolimab. The rearrangement joined TRBV4-2 to TRBJ2-1; TRBD1 aligns with 9 central bases. The DNA reads as follows: TGTGCCAGCAGTCCTCCCGGGACAGGGCACAATGAGCAGTTCTTC. Its protein is CASSPPGTGHNEQFF.